Listed below are T cell receptor beta chains from one sample, sequenced in a study of CD8+ T cells in alopecia areata. Clones were read by immunoSEQ multiplex PCR, and TCRdb kept only the in-frame ones, dropping some. The table lists some 210,000 clones, 50% to 70% of them singletons. The material was CD4+ T cells sorted from blood, obtained at week 0. The receptor source for this set is a human donor with alopecia areata. Both conserved end residues are part of each CDR3. A D gene is named only where the DNA matches it firmly. Size is stated for part of the rows, as once, few or many counts, or as a class when the clone is expanded.

12	TRBV29-1	few	TRBD1	TRBJ1-2	CSVDSQGSGYTF	TGCAGCGTTGACTCACAGGGGTCTGGCTACACCTTC
14	TRBV19	-	-	TRBJ2-7	CASRFQGDRYEQYF	TGTGCCAGTAGATTTCAGGGAGATCGCTACGAGCAGTACTTC
17	TRBV5-4	-	-	TRBJ2-3	CASSLSHLRDSTDTQYF	TGTGCCAGCAGCTTGTCACACCTAAGGGACAGCACAGATACGCAGTATTTT
14	TRBV27	-	-	TRBJ2-7	CASSKKGGSYEQYF	TGTGCCAGCAGCAAAAAGGGGGGATCCTACGAGCAGTACTTC
14	TRBV11-2	-	-	TRBJ1-2	CASSQMKGRRAVTF	TGTGCCAGCAGCCAGATGAAGGGACGTAGGGCGGTCACCTTC
13	TRBV29-1	few	-	TRBJ2-5	CSVDGVSPETQYF	TGCAGCGTTGATGGTGTTTCCCCAGAGACCCAGTACTTC
13	TRBV29-1	-	-	TRBJ1-1	CSLAGVLNTEAFF	TGCAGCTTGGCAGGGGTCCTGAACACTGAAGCTTTCTTT
15	TRBV9	-	-	TRBJ2-2	CASDSVGSFTGELFF	TGTGCCAGCGATTCCGTTGGGAGCTTCACCGGGGAGCTGTTTTTT
16	TRBV27	-	-	TRBJ2-7	CASRDHRDVFSYEQYF	TGTGCCAGCAGAGACCACCGGGACGTATTCTCCTACGAGCAGTACTTC
17	TRBV29-1	few	TRBD2	TRBJ2-1	CSVVGISGRAVFDEQFF	TGCAGCGTCGTGGGCATTAGCGGGAGGGCCGTCTTCGATGAGCAGTTCTTC
13	TRBV29-1	-	-	TRBJ2-7	CSVEGSASYEQYF	TGCAGCGTTGAAGGTTCAGCGAGCTACGAGCAGTACTTC
14	TRBV2	few	-	TRBJ2-6	CARLFSSGANVLTF	TGTGCCAGGTTATTTAGCTCTGGGGCCAACGTCCTGACTTTC
13	TRBV9	once	-	TRBJ2-3	CASSGYLAPGQYF	TGTGCCAGCAGCGGATATCTGGCACCCGGTCAGTATTTT
13	TRBV19	few	-	TRBJ1-2	CASSIRGSSGYTF	TGTGCCAGTAGTATCCGGGGCTCTTCTGGCTACACCTTC